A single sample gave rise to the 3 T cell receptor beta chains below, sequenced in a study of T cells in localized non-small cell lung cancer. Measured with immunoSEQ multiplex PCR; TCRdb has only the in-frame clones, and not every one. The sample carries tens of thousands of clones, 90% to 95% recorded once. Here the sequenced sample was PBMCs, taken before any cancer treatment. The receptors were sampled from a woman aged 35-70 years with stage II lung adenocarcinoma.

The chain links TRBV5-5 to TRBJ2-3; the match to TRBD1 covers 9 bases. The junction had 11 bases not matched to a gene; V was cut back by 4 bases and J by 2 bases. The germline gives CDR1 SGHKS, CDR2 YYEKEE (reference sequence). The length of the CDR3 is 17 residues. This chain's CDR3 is CASSRRTGQGTTDTQYF. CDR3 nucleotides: TGTGCCAGCAGCCGCCGAACGGGACAGGGTACCACAGATACGCAGTATTTT.

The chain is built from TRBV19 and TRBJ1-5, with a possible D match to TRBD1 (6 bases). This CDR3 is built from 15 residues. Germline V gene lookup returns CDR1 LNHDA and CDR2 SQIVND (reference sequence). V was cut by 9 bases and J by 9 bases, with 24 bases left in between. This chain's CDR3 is CASQVGVGGGRPQHF. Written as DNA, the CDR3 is TGTGCCAGCCAAGTGGGAGTAGGGGGGGGAAGGCCCCAGCATTTT.

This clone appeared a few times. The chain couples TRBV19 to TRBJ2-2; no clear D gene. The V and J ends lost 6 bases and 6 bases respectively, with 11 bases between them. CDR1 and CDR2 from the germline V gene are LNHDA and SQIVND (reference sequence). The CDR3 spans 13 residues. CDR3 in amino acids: CASSPLGSGELFF. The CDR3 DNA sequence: TGTGCCAGTAGCCCGCTCGGGTCCGGGGAGCTGTTTTTT.